This T cell receptor beta chain was captured in a study of cytomegalovirus exposure and HLA in healthy donors listed by TCRdb under 2017. Study-level background: An earlier analysis of more than 550 of the donors reported about 260 Gb of sequence data and about 120 million unique TCR beta sequences obtained from about 179 million T cells. An early release that covered 640 HLA-typed donors contained approximately 300 gigabases of sequencing data and around 80 million unique TCR sequences. Of the 300 to 500 genotyped donors, 75% to 85% were placed in the genetic ancestry cluster associated with self-reported Caucasian donors. The study was designed to test whether signatures of past pathogen exposure could be identified by cataloging public T cell receptors. The study profiled the T cell repertoires of about 720 subjects by immunosequencing and related them to cytomegalovirus serostatus. In addition to the first cohort of 650 to 750 subjects, a separate validation cohort of 120 different subjects was used. The study combined high-throughput TCR immunosequencing, statistical association of individual TCRs with disease status, and machine learning to predict cytomegalovirus infection status. A later analysis re-examined previously published TCR beta repertoires from hundreds of donors and added high-resolution HLA genotyping to investigate patterns of TCR occurrence. Rather than drawing on any new phenotypic data, the later analysis identified candidate immune exposures from TCR beta sequences and the way those sequences occurred across donors. An earlier analysis of roughly 600 of the donors used high-throughput TCR beta sequencing to judge whether each TCR beta V gene segment behaved as functional or pseudogenic. Donor age, sex, ethnicity and CMV serostatus were compiled together with the repertoire data. A later genetic analysis used genome-wide SNP genotypes for 398 of the 666 donors, treating that subset as a discovery cohort. All discovery cohort repertoires had been generated using a single sequencing platform. HLA typing included class I and class II loci at four-digit resolution. Typing coverage varied by locus: roughly 629-640 donors for A, B, C, DRB1 and DQB1; 522 for DQA1; around 610 for DPA1; approximately 490 for DPB1. About 5 DR-DQ haplotypes were handled as single units for association and clustering, since linkage in the cohort was strong. Among a few hundred genotyped donors of the cohort, an average of roughly 240,000 unique TCR beta nucleotide sequences were sequenced per donor, roughly 20% of them non-productive. General findings and caveats noted by the study authors: In vitro tests confirmed that three of the cytomegalovirus-associated TCR beta chains recognize cytomegalovirus antigens. The study listed approximately 160 TCR beta chains as associated with cytomegalovirus. Some IMGT-functional V segments, including TRBV6-2 and TRBV6-3, could not be distinguished by the 87-base-pair reads and were therefore excluded. The cohort was sequenced for TCR beta chains only, and without alpha or paired-chain data the features that could be detected were limited. According to a later analysis, most CMV-associated TCR beta chains appeared to be HLA-restricted, and the HLA associations seemed to be driven largely by CMV exposure. While some public TCRs were present in many individuals, most TCR sequences turned up only very rarely across donors. The classifier was reported to diagnose cytomegalovirus status with high specificity and sensitivity in both the original cohort and the validation cohort. When HLA alleles, especially DR and DQ, strongly co-occurred, TCR associations were difficult to assign to individual alleles. In a later analysis, TCR association rates were found to vary across HLA loci, with the most associated TCRs seen for DRB1 alleles and the fewest for HLA-C alleles. The sequencing pipeline was judged likely to have produced a cluster of highly shared sequence variants as a technical artifact. According to the authors, the approach could potentially be generalized to other disease states and immunological phenotypes. According to a later genetic analysis, donors in an Asian-associated ancestry cluster had fewer N-insertions in productive TCRs than the roughly 700-donor mean. HLA typing was unavailable for some donors at each locus, so association tests used only the typed subset. Approximately 16 rarely observed V segments, including chromosome 9 orphons, were excluded from the earlier analysis of 550 to 700 of the donors because counts were too low. Correlated functional status among segregating V segments might be attributable to linkage disequilibrium, but an unknown experimental factor could not be ruled out. Specific HLA alleles were associated with 16,951 TCR beta sequences at a false discovery rate of 0.05 in a later analysis. In a later analysis, several top co-occurrence clusters were reported to appear linked to parvovirus B19, influenza, CMV and Epstein-Barr virus. A further reported finding was that TCR beta sequences accurately predicted the HLA-A and HLA-B alleles for most subjects in the first cohort. Broadly in line with IMGT annotations, most TCR beta V segments showed up in productive rearrangements about 90% or about 30% of the time in an earlier analysis of some 590 of the donors. In a later analysis, HLA-associated TCR beta chains showed more clonal expansion and lower generation probabilities than non-associated chains that were equally common. In a later genetic analysis, a missense DCLRE1C variant was associated with V-gene and J-gene trimming of TCR beta chains, and the association was replicated in an independent cohort. Immune exposure information for the cohort was limited to CMV serostatus. Roughly uniform sequencing depth across donors was assumed in presence/absence analyses, although this assumption may not hold.

Based on the germline V gene, the CDR1 and CDR2 sequences are MNHEY and SVGAGI. Taken from cysteine to phenylalanine, the CDR3 has 15 residues. Only the CDR3 part of the read is kept: 45 bases, read in frame from the first base. About this clone itself: Its antigen remains unidentified. No qualities accompany the bases; no much larger clone lies one base away.

The cohort was made up of under 800 healthy bone marrow donors. At the time of sampling, all cohort members were nominally healthy, though unrecorded immune exposures were likely present. The donor was CMV seronegative and belonged to the group of several hundred seronegative cohort members. A peripheral blood sample was collected from each donor, and TCR beta sequencing was performed on peripheral blood mononuclear cells. Genomic DNA was extracted from the blood cell samples with the Qiagen DNeasy Blood Extraction Kit. Libraries came from the immunoSEQ multiplex PCR assay. For the multiplex PCR, a mixture combining 60 forward primers for TCR Vbeta segments and 13 reverse primers for TCR Jbeta segments was used. Amplification of the CDR3 region of rearranged TCR beta genes was performed with a multiplex PCR assay on genomic DNA. Amplified TCR beta libraries were sequenced as 87-base-pair reads on the Illumina HiSeq System. For the original study's pipeline: In a later analysis, roughly 80 million unique TCR beta chains were counted across the roughly 700 repertoires, and approximately 11 million of these chains were shared by at least two donors. A nearest-neighbor algorithm error-corrected the raw reads and collapsed the reads into unique sequences, merging closely related sequences to remove PCR and sequencing errors. Alignment of CDR3 sequences to IMGT reference sequences was used to assign V, D and J gene segments. For a sequence to be retained, at least a six-nucleotide match to both a V gene segment and a J gene segment was required. A rearrangement counted as productive if the CDR3 had no stop codons and remained in frame with V and J, and every other rearrangement counted as non-productive. Following IMGT convention, CDR3 was defined as the stretch from the second conserved V-encoded cysteine up to the conserved J-encoded phenylalanine. The earlier analysis of about 560 of the donors excluded any sequence lacking an unambiguous match to a single V gene segment. An earlier analysis of around 600 of the donors classified V segments as functional when productive rearrangements were above 56.7% and as segregating when the standard deviation between donors was above 5%. A statistical classification framework was built for diagnosing cytomegalovirus status from the catalog of TCR beta chain sequences. In a later analysis, TCR nucleotide sequences were compared against IMGT/GENE-DB human TR gene sequences so that V and J genes could be assigned. A later analysis assigned CDR3 sequences and most-parsimonious VDJ recombination scenarios with the TCRdist pipeline. In a later analysis, each TCR beta chain was defined by its CDR3 amino acid sequence together with its V-gene family, and reads without a unique V-gene family were excluded. As a way to deal with suspected cross-contamination and a sequencing artifact, a later analysis dropped 450 to 600 nucleotide sequences that were highly shared and had low generation probability. A later analysis calculated a clonal expansion index for each public chain from normalized within-repertoire ranks of inferred template counts. In a later analysis, generation probabilities were computed using a VDJ recombination model fitted to out-of-frame rearrangements, and the results were checked against IGoR. In a later analysis, hypergeometric tests were used to score TCR-TCR, TCR-HLA and TCR-CMV co-occurrence, with a repertoire-size bias correction applied to TCR pairs. A later analysis estimated false discovery rates by permuting HLA or CMV assignments 20 times. A later analysis grouped co-occurring TCRs with DBSCAN, adding TCRdist sequence similarity when clustering within HLA-allele-positive subsets. Repertoires with fewer than 30,000 or more than 120,000 public chains, plus five repertoires with anomalous nucleotide sharing, were excluded from co-occurrence clustering. As stored in TCRdb, this immuneACCESS dataset retains in-frame rearrangements with V and J assigned. A fraction of the clones does not appear; measured against another copy, unresolved V genes explain less than half of the discrepancy, and the remainder lacks a known reason. V and J calls and clone size are those listed in that table; D and trimming were worked out from the DNA. The sample records 100,000 to 150,000 clones, around three quarters of which are singletons. The ten most abundant clones make up just over 2.5% of the sample.

This sequence originates from a man aged 30 to 39 in good health and CMV-seronegative. Recombination linked TRBV6-5 to TRBJ2-5, with TRBD2 matching 8 junction bases. TRBJ2-7 explains the end of the DNA better; the J call may be wrong. The specimen sequenced was PBMCs. The DNA sequence follows: TGTGCCAGCTTTCGGGGCGGGAGGTCCCACTACGAGCAGTACTTC. Its protein is CASFRGGRSHYEQYF.